The entry that follows covers one TCR beta chain sequence. No antigen is known for it. This entry comes from a study of CD8 T cells in ankylosing spondylitis. This CDR3 is 13 amino acids long. Germline values: CDR1 LGHDT, CDR2 YNNKEL (reference sequence). V shed 1 base and J shed 6 bases, with 9 bases lying between them. MiXCR, applied by TCRdb to the 5' RACE reads, yields one record per CDR3 protein. The table includes about 300,000 distinct CDR3 sequences, around 21% detected once. Whole-study results and caveats: Disease-linked clones displayed a CD8+ phenotype and appeared relatively rarely in peripheral blood. Clones linked to disease were reported to show significant enrichment in matched ankylosing spondylitis synovial fluid.

The sample taken for sequencing was blood, either unsorted or a sorted T cell fraction (not recorded which). This sequence was found in a female donor with ankylosing spondylitis or in good health (not recorded which). This sequence joins TRBV3-1 and TRBJ1-1; the D is unclear. This CDR3 is CASSQVGAAEAFF. The CDR3 DNA sequence: TGTGCCAGCAGCCAAGTGGGAGCCGCTGAAGCTTTCTTT.